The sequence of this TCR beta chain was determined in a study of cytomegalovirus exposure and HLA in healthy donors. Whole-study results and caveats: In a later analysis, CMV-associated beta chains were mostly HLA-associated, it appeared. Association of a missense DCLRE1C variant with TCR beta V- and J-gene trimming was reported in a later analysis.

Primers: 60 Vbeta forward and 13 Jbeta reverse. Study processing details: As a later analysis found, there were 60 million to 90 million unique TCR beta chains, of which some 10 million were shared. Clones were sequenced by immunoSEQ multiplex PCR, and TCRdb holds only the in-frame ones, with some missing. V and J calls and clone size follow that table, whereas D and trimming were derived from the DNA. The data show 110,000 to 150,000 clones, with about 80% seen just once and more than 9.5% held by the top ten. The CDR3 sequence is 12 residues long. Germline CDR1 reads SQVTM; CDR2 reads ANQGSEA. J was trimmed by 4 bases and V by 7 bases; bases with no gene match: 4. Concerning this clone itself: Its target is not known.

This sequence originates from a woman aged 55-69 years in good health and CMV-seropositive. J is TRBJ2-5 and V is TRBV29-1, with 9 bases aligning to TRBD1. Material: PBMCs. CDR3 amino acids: CSGNRGPETQYF. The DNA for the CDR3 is TGCAGCGGTAACAGGGGGCCAGAGACCCAGTACTTC.